These 7 T cell receptor beta chains were all obtained from the same sample, sequenced in a study of response to subunit inactivated influenza vaccine (dated 2018 in TCRdb). Receptor amplification or capture employed RT-PCR. The data were produced on an Illumina HiSeq 2500. TCRdb reworked the public reads: Q25 trimming with fastp, MiXCR clone assembly, productive beta chains retained. Every entry covers one CDR3 protein and lists the most common genes and DNA from its rows. The sample table lists about 700,000 distinct CDR3 sequences, about 14% of them with a count of one. Jointly, the top ten make up around 7% of the sample. Here the sequenced sample was PBMCs from blood, taken around 15 days before vaccination. The receptors come from a man aged 45-65 years who received an inactivated influenza vaccine. Donor details come from another sample of the same person, matched by shared clones.

The chain carries TRBV20-1 and TRBJ2-7; D is perhaps TRBD2 (6 bases). Trimming took 6 bases from V and 3 from J, leaving 12 bases between them. The CDR3 is 12 amino acids. Germline V gene sequence: CDR1 DFQATT, CDR2 SNEGSKA (reference sequence). Here the CDR3 reads CSASGQGYEQYF. CDR3 coding DNA: TGCAGTGCCAGCGGGCAGGGCTACGAGCAGTACTTC.

A few counts support this clonotype. The chain employs TRBV3-1 and TRBJ2-7; D might be TRBD1 or TRBD2, each matching 5 bases. Trimming left V 4 bases short and J 5 bases short, with 21 bases between. The CDR3 is made up of 16 amino acids. Germline CDR1 and CDR2: LGHDT and YNNKEL (reference sequence). CDR3 sequence: CASSPRTGTPSNEQYF. The CDR3, as DNA: TGTGCCAGCAGCCCTCGTACCGGGACCCCTTCGAACGAGCAGTACTTC.

This chain uses TRBV29-1 with TRBJ2-5; D unresolved. Trimming removed 4 bases at V and 2 bases at J, with 5 bases between. Looked up from germline, CDR1 is SQVTM and CDR2 is ANQGSEA. The CDR3 extends over 11 amino acids. CDR3 sequence: CSVAWQETQYF. Here the CDR3 DNA reads TGCAGCGTTGCTTGGCAAGAGACCCAGTACTTC.

V gene TRBV20-1 combines with J gene TRBJ2-7; no clear D gene. The ends were cut back, 4 bases at V and 4 bases at J, with 14 bases in the middle. The germline CDR1 and CDR2 sequences are DFQATT and SNEGSKA (reference sequence). There are 13 residues in the CDR3. In DNA, the CDR3 is TGCAGTGCTAAAGCCACAAGTTCATACGAGCAGTACTTC. Translated: CSAKATSSYEQYF.

This clonotype was counted many times. The V and J genes are TRBV7-2 and TRBJ1-3; D call uncertain. Trimming cost V 2 bases and J 4 bases, with 6 bases left between them. CDR1 SGHTA and CDR2 FQGNSA come from the germline V gene. The CDR3 runs 13 residues. The DNA for the CDR3 is TGTGCCAGCAGCTTAAAAAGGGGAAACACCATATATTTT. This gives the protein CASSLKRGNTIYF.

The sample holds many counts of this clonotype. This chain links TRBV20-1 with TRBJ2-1, with D unclear. Between the trimmed V and J ends, which lost 5 bases and 8 bases, there was a span of 7 bases. Germline V gene sequence: CDR1 DFQATT, CDR2 SNEGSKA (reference sequence). The CDR3 length is 10 residues. CDR3 region: CSAGFHEQFF. The CDR3 DNA reads TGCAGTGCTGGATTCCATGAGCAGTTCTTC.

In this sample, this clonotype turned up many times. The DNA of the CDR3 is TGTGCCATCGGTTTCGGCAGTAGCACAGATACGCAGTATTTT. This codes for CAIGFGSSTDTQYF. The genes are TRBV12-3 or TRBV12-4 and TRBJ2-3; D is undetermined. The CDR3 runs 14 residues. Trimming left V 10 bases short and J 0 bases short, with 14 bases between.